This T cell receptor (beta chain) was sequenced in a study of shared clonotypes between healthy human individuals. TCRdb keeps only in-frame clones here, not all; method: immunoSEQ multiplex PCR. The sample has about 1.1 million clones, 70% to 80% seen once; the top ten hold 0.89%. CD4+ cells were split into CD45RA+ naive and CD45RA-negative memory subsets. This CDR3 has 16 amino acids. The V end lost 5 bases, the J end lost 9 bases, and 23 bases lay between the germline ends. Germline loops: CDR1 SGHAT, CDR2 FQNNGV. The chain employs TRBV11-2 and TRBJ1-5; D is ambiguous. Sample: memory CD4+ T cells from PBMCs. Subset indicated: CD45RA-negative fraction. The receptor was derived from a man aged 18 to 30 in good health. Some clones in this sample may be carry-over from other donors' samples. The CDR3 bases are TGTGCCAGCAGCCCACCCCCATTAGGGCTCAGGCGGCCCCAGCATTTT. Translation gives CASSPPPLGLRRPQHF.